The rows below give T cell receptor beta chains drawn from one sample of a study of response to subunit inactivated influenza vaccine. TCRdb re-called the RT-PCR reads through MiXCR, storing one row per CDR3 protein. The data show 500,000 to 600,000 distinct CDR3 sequences, approximately 15% seen once. Sample: CD4+ T cells sorted from PBMCs, taken roughly 24 months after vaccination. Receptors originate from a man between 50 and 70 years old who received an inactivated influenza vaccine. Each CDR3 is given with its conserved first and last residue. D genes are given only for firm matches. Some rows have no size entry. The others give once, few or many, or a class for an expanded clone.

cdr3_aa cdr3_nt j_call v_call d_call clone_size
CASSLTSVRTDTQYF TGTGCCAGCAGTTTGACTAGCGTGAGGACAGATACGCAGTATTTT TRBJ2-3 TRBV11-1 TRBD2 .
CASSIRPGTSTDTQYF TGCGCCAGCAGCATAAGACCCGGGACTAGCACAGATACGCAGTATTTT TRBJ2-3 TRBV5-1 . many
CSAGLEAKEKLFF TGCAGCGCAGGATTAGAGGCTAAGGAAAAACTGTTTTTT TRBJ1-4 TRBV29-1 . few
CAIRTGASYEQYF TGTGCCATCAGAACGGGCGCCTCCTACGAGCAGTACTTC TRBJ2-7 TRBV10-3 . .
CASSSSDRTDTQYF TGTGCCAGCAGTTCCAGTGACCGCACAGATACGCAGTATTTT TRBJ2-3 TRBV28 . few
CASSQGGFPYEQYF TGTGCCAGCAGCCAAGGAGGGTTTCCCTACGAGCAGTACTTC TRBJ2-7 TRBV4-2 . many
CASSLRITDTQYF TGTGCCAGCAGTTTGCGGATCACAGATACGCAGTATTTT TRBJ2-3 TRBV12-3/TRBV12-4 . .
CASSEAGLYNEQFF TGTGCCAGCAGCGAAGCGGGCCTCTACAATGAGCAGTTCTTC TRBJ2-1 TRBV5-4 . .
CASSPQTKAGGETQYF TGCGCCAGCAGCCCCCAGACGAAAGCGGGGGGAGAGACCCAGTACTTC TRBJ2-5 TRBV5-1 TRBD2 few
CASSSVPTGEQFF TGTGCCAGCAGCTCCGTCCCAACCGGTGAGCAGTTCTTC TRBJ2-1 TRBV7-3 . few
CASSQVLGGRTDTQYF TGCGCCAGCAGCCAGGTTTTGGGGGGCAGGACAGATACGCAGTATTTT TRBJ2-3 TRBV4-3 . many
CSASPVTDYGYTF TGCAGTGCTAGTCCCGTGACAGACTATGGCTACACCTTC TRBJ1-2 TRBV20-1 . few
CASSLQVGPYTQYF TGTGCCAGCAGTTTACAAGTGGGGCCTTATACGCAGTATTTT TRBJ2-3 TRBV27 . few
CASSPTPLANYGYTF TGTGCCAGCAGCCCCACACCACTAGCTAACTATGGCTACACCTTC TRBJ1-2 TRBV11-2 . few
CSARKAGGGLEGFEAFF TGCAGTGCTAGGAAGGCAGGGGGAGGCCTGGAGGGGTTTGAAGCTTTCTTT TRBJ1-1 TRBV20-1 TRBD1 .
CASSPTGETQYF TGTGCCAGCTCCCCAACAGGAGAGACCCAGTACTTC TRBJ2-5 TRBV18 . few
CASSLFSFGLESSYNEQFF TGTGCCAGCAGTTTGTTCTCTTTTGGACTGGAGAGCTCCTACAATGAGCAGTTCTTC TRBJ2-1 TRBV12-3/TRBV12-4 . .
CASKWTGGFFDTQYF TGTGCCAGCAAATGGACAGGGGGCTTTTTTGATACGCAGTATTTT TRBJ2-3 TRBV27 TRBD1 .
CASSQTGVGELFF TGTGCCAGCAGCCAGACAGGGGTCGGGGAGCTGTTTTTT TRBJ2-2 TRBV7-8 TRBD1 few
CASSPRGLALSSYNEQFF TGTGCCAGCAGTCCTCGCGGACTAGCCCTTAGCTCCTACAATGAGCAGTTCTTC TRBJ2-1 TRBV3-1 TRBD2 .
CSASRGEGQETQYF TGCAGTGCTAGTCGGGGGGAGGGGCAAGAGACCCAGTACTTC TRBJ2-5 TRBV20-1 TRBD2 few
CATSGKGKETQYF TGTGCCACCAGTGGGAAGGGGAAAGAGACCCAGTACTTC TRBJ2-5 TRBV24-1 . few
CASSQEGGPFTDTQYF TGTGCCAGCAGCCAAGAAGGGGGGCCATTTACAGATACGCAGTATTTT TRBJ2-3 TRBV14 . .
CASSLVQGHPYGYTF TGTGCCAGCAGTTTAGTACAGGGGCATCCCTATGGCTACACCTTC TRBJ1-2 TRBV27 TRBD1 .
CASSQALSGGASLTDTQYF TGTGCCAGCAGCCAAGCCTTGAGCGGGGGGGCTTCTTTGACAGATACGCAGTATTTT TRBJ2-3 TRBV4-2 TRBD2 few
CASSLGAGGETQYF TGTGCCAGCAGCTTAGGGGCAGGGGGGGAGACCCAGTACTTC TRBJ2-5 TRBV7-6 . few
CASSYSTRQTFSYEQYF TGTGCCAGCAGTTACTCGACGCGACAGACCTTCTCCTACGAGCAGTACTTC TRBJ2-7 TRBV6-2/TRBV6-3 . few
CASSPQGLQEAFF TGTGCCAGCAGTCCGCAGGGCCTCCAGGAAGCTTTCTTT TRBJ1-1 TRBV2 . .
CASSLVFGQGDGYTF TGCGCCAGCAGCTTGGTCTTCGGACAAGGTGATGGCTACACCTTC TRBJ1-2 TRBV5-1 . .
CASSGLAETGELFF TGCGCCAGCAGTGGACTAGCGGAAACCGGGGAGCTGTTTTTT TRBJ2-2 TRBV5-1 TRBD2 .